A single sample is the source of the 8 T cell receptor beta chains below, sequenced in a study of immune heterogeneity within non-small cell lung tumors. Multiplex PCR employing 32 V and 13 J primers generated amplicons of the TCR beta CDR3. TCRdb reprocessed the multiplex PCR reads via MiXCR and lists one record per CDR3 protein. The data hold 8,000 to 11,000 distinct CDR3 sequences, with under 20% observed a single time. Template material comprised bulk tumor genomic DNA at approximately 540 ng per sample. Spaced far apart, several biopsies were taken from each primary tumor during surgery. With untreated, newly diagnosed non-small cell lung cancer, the patients went on to undergo curative surgery. Sequenced input: lung tumor tissue. These receptors originate from a middle-aged man with non-small cell lung cancer.

In its sample, this clonotype ranks as medium-sized. This chain connects TRBV20-1 to TRBJ2-1, with no clear D. Germline V gene sequence: CDR1 DFQATT, CDR2 SNEGSKA (reference sequence). V was clipped by 8 bases and J by 7 bases, with 9 bases between them. The CDR3 has 10 amino acids. The CDR3: CSPFWNEQFF. The DNA for the CDR3 is TGCAGTCCTTTTTGGAATGAGCAGTTCTTC.

Ten or more counts support this clonotype. The chain combines TRBV28 with TRBJ2-7, with unresolved D. V lost 5 bases, J lost 4 bases, and 6 bases lay in between. CDR3 length equals 11 residues. Germline loops: CDR1 MDHEN, CDR2 SYDVKM. The CDR3: CASSRGYEQYF. The CDR3 nucleotides read TGTGCCAGCAGTCGAGGATACGAGCAGTACTTC.

This clonotype has at least ten counts. The chain employs TRBV6-1 and TRBJ1-1, with D perhaps matching TRBD1 (5 bases). Trimming stripped 4 bases from V and 1 base from J, with 10 bases between. Germline lookup yields CDR1 MNHNS and CDR2 SASEGT. The CDR3 is 14 amino acids. The DNA of the CDR3 is TGTGCCAGCAGTGGAGACAGAGCGAACACTGAAGCTTTCTTT. This gives the protein CASSGDRANTEAFF.

With regard to this clonotype: One junction end does not reproduce the germline sequence, and a read error may be involved. The genes are TRBV3-1 and TRBJ2-5; 12 bases map to TRBD2. Germline V gene sequence: CDR1 LGHDT, CDR2 YNNKEL (reference sequence). The CDR3 runs to 16 residues. Written as DNA, the CDR3 is TGTGCCATCAGCCCCAACCTAGCGGGGGGGCTGGAGACCCAGTACTTC. Translated, it gives CAISPNLAGGLETQYF.

This clonotype occurred many times. The chain links TRBV6-1 to TRBJ2-7; perhaps TRBD1 as D (6 bases). The CDR3 extends over 19 amino acids. CDR1 is MNHNS and CDR2 is SASEGT in the germline V gene. The ends were cut back, 3 bases at V and 8 bases at J, with 32 bases in the middle. CDR3 in DNA: TGTGCCAGCAGTGACGCCTCCCGGATTTTGGGGCGCCGGGACAAAAAGCAGTACTTC. Translating gives CASSDASRILGRRDKKQYF.

This clonotype was counted many times. The V call is TRBV14, the J call TRBJ2-3; D is unresolved. The CDR3 is 15 residues long. The germline gives CDR1 SGHDN, CDR2 FVKESK. V was pared by 1 base and J by 2 bases, with 10 bases between. The CDR3 sequence is CASSQVVWNTDTQYF. The CDR3 DNA reads as TGTGCCAGCAGCCAAGTTGTCTGGAACACAGATACGCAGTATTTT.

In its sample, this clonotype ranks as medium-sized. The V call is TRBV6-2 or TRBV6-3, the J call TRBJ2-1; no definite D call. V was clipped by 3 bases and J by 5 bases, with 8 bases between them. This CDR3 comprises 13 residues. Germline lookup yields CDR1 MNHEY and CDR2 SVGEGT. The CDR3 sequence: CASSYNSNNEQFF. CDR3 sequence (DNA): TGTGCCAGCAGTTATAACAGCAACAATGAGCAGTTCTTC.

This clonotype was found many times. This sequence joins TRBV5-1 and TRBJ2-7; TRBD1 might be the D (6 bases). This CDR3 comprises 15 residues. Germline loops: CDR1 SGHRS, CDR2 YFSETQ. Trimming stripped 4 bases from V and 0 bases from J, with 14 bases between. DNA for the CDR3: TGCGCCAGCAGCACGGGTACAGGGAGCTCCTACGAGCAGTACTTC. This codes for CASSTGTGSSYEQYF. The full variable domain, in which reference TRBV5-1 and TRBJ2-7 provide the parts outside the CDR3, is KAGVTQTPRYLIKTRGQQVTLSCSPISGHRSVSWYQQTPGQGLQFLFEYFSETQRNKGNFPGRFSGRQFSNSRSEMNVSTLELGDSALYLCASSTGTGSSYEQYFGPGTRLTVT.